Presented here are 20 T cell receptor beta chains from one specimen sequenced in a study of shared clonotypes between healthy human individuals. The data were produced by immunoSEQ multiplex PCR, yet TCRdb's version contains in-frame clones alone and is incomplete. The table shows some 2.4 million clones, with approximately 93% occurring only once. Sequencing input: naive CD4+ T cells from PBMCs. The subset here: CD45RA+ positively selected. These receptors all stem from a man aged 18 to 30 in good health. Some clones in this sample may be carry-over from other donors' samples.

The rearrangement uses TRBV6-4 and TRBJ2-5; TRBD2 might be the D (5 bases). Germline CDR1 and CDR2: MRHNA and SNTAGT. The V end was cut by 4 bases, the J end by 0 bases, with 9 bases between. This CDR3 is 14 amino acids long. CDR3 nucleotides: TGTGCCAGCAGTGGACTGGACTACCAAGAGACCCAGTACTTC. Residues: CASSGLDYQETQYF.

The chain couples TRBV7-8 to TRBJ2-1, with 10 nucleotides matching TRBD2. J gave up 0 bases and V 0 bases, and 2 bases lay outside the gene matches. The CDR3 consists of 17 residues. The germline V gene encodes CDR1 SGHVS and CDR2 FQNEAQ. Written as DNA, the CDR3 is TGTGCCAGCAGCTTAGCACCTAGCGGGAGCTCCTACAATGAGCAGTTCTTC. This translates into CASSLAPSGSSYNEQFF.

V usage is TRBV6-5 and J usage is TRBJ1-6; TRBD1 is a possible D gene (5 bases). CDR1 and CDR2 (germline): MNHEY, SVGAGI. This CDR3 spans 14 amino acids. V lost 8 bases and J lost 8, with 16 bases in between. The CDR3 spells CASGTNSGYSPLHF. CDR3 DNA: TGTGCCAGCGGGACCAACTCGGGGTATTCACCCCTCCACTTT.

V is TRBV19 and J is TRBJ1-2; 8 bases match TRBD1. After removal of 4 bases from V and 5 bases from J, the junction contained 9 bases not matched to a gene. The CDR3 is 15 amino acids. Germline V gene data show CDR1 as LNHDA and CDR2 as SQIVND (reference sequence). The CDR3 nucleotides read TGTGCCAGTAGTAACCCTAGGACAGGGCTTTATGGCTACACCTTC. Translated, it gives CASSNPRTGLYGYTF.

This clone was seen just once. This sequence joins TRBV11-3 and TRBJ2-1; possibly TRBD1 or TRBD2 for D (6 bases each). V lost 3 bases and J lost 9, with 15 bases in between. The CDR3 has 14 amino acids. Germline V gene lookup returns CDR1 SGHNT and CDR2 YENEEA. The CDR3 loop reads CASSLGMGGGEQFF. CDR3 nucleotide sequence: TGTGCCAGCAGCTTGGGAATGGGGGGCGGTGAGCAGTTCTTC.

V usage is TRBV6-1 and J usage is TRBJ1-5, with unresolved D. The CDR3 has 13 amino acids. Trimming cost V 6 bases and J 5 bases, with 11 bases left between them. Germline CDR1 MNHNS, CDR2 SASEGT. The CDR3 sequence is CASRDLVDQPQHF. The CDR3 DNA reads TGTGCCAGCAGGGATCTGGTTGATCAGCCCCAGCATTTT.

Points on this clone: Other DNA sequences in this specimen translate into the identical CDR3. The V and J genes are TRBV5-1 and TRBJ2-5, with a weak D call TRBD1 (7 bases). In germline, CDR1 is SGHRS, CDR2 YFSETQ. The V gene lost 10 bases and the J gene lost 4 bases, with 11 bases spanning the gap. The CDR3 contains 11 residues. In DNA, the CDR3 is TGCGCCTCCCAGGGGGGAGAGACCCAGTACTTC. Protein sequence: CASQGGETQYF. The full variable domain, its missing parts supplied by reference TRBV5-1 and TRBJ2-5, is KAGVTQTPRYLIKTRGQQVTLSCSPISGHRSVSWYQQTPGQGLQFLFEYFSETQRNKGNFPGRFSGRQFSNSRSEMNVSTLELGDSALYLCASQGGETQYFGPGTRLLVL.

The rearrangement uses TRBV19 and TRBJ2-6, with D perhaps TRBD1 (6 bases). The CDR3 runs to 17 residues. In germline, CDR1 is LNHDA, CDR2 SQIVND (reference sequence). Trimming left V 3 bases short and J 4 bases short, with 16 bases between. The CDR3 sequence: CASSIWGREGGANVLTF. CDR3 DNA: TGTGCCAGTAGTATTTGGGGGCGTGAAGGAGGGGCCAACGTCCTGACTTTC.

V usage is TRBV7-2 and J usage is TRBJ2-3; 9 positions agree with TRBD2. Per germline, CDR1 SGHTA and CDR2 FQGNSA. The V and J ends lost 1 base and 2 bases, in that order; junction bases with no gene match: 4. The CDR3 covers 16 residues. The CDR3 protein is CASSLVASGVTDTQYF. As DNA, the CDR3 is TGTGCCAGCAGCTTAGTTGCTAGCGGGGTCACAGATACGCAGTATTTT.

The genes are TRBV6-1 and TRBJ1-1; D is ambiguous. Trimming pared 10 bases from V and 10 bases from J, leaving 19 bases between. The CDR3 runs 12 residues. Per germline, CDR1 MNHNS and CDR2 SASEGT. CDR3 region: CATRQNLFPAFF. CDR3 nucleotides: TGTGCCACGAGACAAAATCTCTTTCCAGCTTTCTTT.

The chain uses TRBV28 and TRBJ2-3, with D possibly TRBD1 on 6 matching bases. Trimming cost V 10 bases and J 4 bases, with 15 bases left between them. Per germline, CDR1 MDHEN and CDR2 SYDVKM. The CDR3 is 13 residues long. Here the CDR3 DNA reads TGTGCCACCCACGGGACACTCTCAGATACGCAGTATTTT. This encodes CATHGTLSDTQYF.

The V call is TRBV12-5, the J call TRBJ2-1; weak D call: TRBD2 (6 bases). CDR1 LGHNT and CDR2 FRNRAP come from the germline V gene. V was cut by 3 bases and J by 1 base, with 7 bases left in between. The CDR3 covers 14 residues. The CDR3 spells CASGFGGSYNEQFF. In nucleotides, the CDR3 is TGTGCTAGTGGTTTTGGGGGGTCCTACAATGAGCAGTTCTTC. The variable domain in full, with the rest retrieved from reference TRBV12-5 and TRBJ2-1, is DARVTQTPRHKVTEMGQEVTMRCQPILGHNTVFWYRQTMMQGLELLAYFRNRAPLDDSGMPKDRFSAEMPDATLATLKIQPSEPRDSAVYFCASGFGGSYNEQFFGPGTRLTVL.

The chain combines TRBV27 with TRBJ1-4, with D unclear. CDR1 and CDR2 from the germline V gene are MNHEY and SMNVEV (reference sequence). The CDR3 sequence is 14 residues long. The ends were cut back, 6 bases at V and 7 bases at J, with 15 bases in the middle. The DNA of the CDR3 is TGTGCCAGCAGCCTTTATAGCCAAGCTGAAAAACTGTTTTTT. Protein product: CASSLYSQAEKLFF.

V gene TRBV15 combines with J gene TRBJ1-1; no clear D gene. The CDR3 spans 14 residues. V lost 2 bases to trimming and J lost 4 bases, with 11 bases between them. From germline, CDR1 is LNHNV and CDR2 YYDKDF (reference sequence). The CDR3 DNA reads as TGTGCCACCAGCAGAACCCCTTGGGGCACTGAAGCTTTCTTT. Protein product: CATSRTPWGTEAFF. The full variable domain, in which reference TRBV15 and TRBJ1-1 provide the parts outside the CDR3, is DAMVIQNPRYQVTQFGKPVTLSCSQTLNHNVMYWYQQKSSQAPKLLFHYYDKDFNNEADTPDNFQSRRPNTSFCFLDIRSPGLGDTAMYLCATSRTPWGTEAFFGQGTRLTVV.

The chain is built from TRBV7-8 and TRBJ2-3; 9 bases map to TRBD1. V gave up 2 bases and J gave up 0 bases; unmatched junction bases: 3. The CDR3 is made up of 16 amino acids. Germline assignment: CDR1 SGHVS and CDR2 FQNEAQ. CDR3 DNA: TGTGCCAGCAGCTTAAGAGGGACAGGGAGCACAGATACGCAGTATTTT. Residues: CASSLRGTGSTDTQYF.

V and J are TRBV27 and TRBJ2-7; 11 bases align to TRBD1. V shed 6 bases and J 3 bases; nucleotides not matched to a gene: 7. Germline lookup yields CDR1 MNHEY and CDR2 SMNVEV (reference sequence). The length of the CDR3 is 15 residues. CDR3 residues: CASSRTGTGGYEQYF. The CDR3 nucleotides read TGTGCCAGCAGCCGAACCGGGACAGGGGGCTACGAGCAGTACTTC.

The V call is TRBV11-3, the J call TRBJ2-7, with TRBD2 matching 7 bases. V lost 1 base and J lost 4; bases outside the gene matches: 7. The CDR3 is made up of 15 amino acids. The V gene's germline CDR1 is SGHNT and CDR2 YENEEA. The DNA for the CDR3 is TGTGCCAGCAGCTTAGGCGGGAGCAGTACTTACGAGCAGTACTTC. Protein: CASSLGGSSTYEQYF.

V and J are TRBV5-1 and TRBJ1-4; the D gene is possibly TRBD1 (6 bases). V lost 4 bases, J lost 1 base, and 17 bases lay in between. CDR3 length equals 17 residues. Germline-derived CDR1 and CDR2 are SGHRS and YFSETQ. The CDR3 nucleotides are TGCGCCAGCAGCAGGACAGCTAGAGTAGAAACTAATGAAAAACTGTTTTTT. Protein product: CASSRTARVETNEKLFF.

The genes are TRBV9 and TRBJ2-7, with TRBD1 matching over 7 bases. Germline trimming cut 0 bases from V and 6 bases from J; bases unmatched to any gene: 6. The CDR3 has 14 amino acids. Germline V gene sequence: CDR1 SGDLS, CDR2 YYNGEE. Here the CDR3 reads CASSVVTGSSEQYF. CDR3 coding DNA: TGTGCCAGCAGCGTAGTGACAGGGTCTTCCGAGCAGTACTTC.

The gene calls are TRBV30 and TRBJ2-7, with 10 positions matching TRBD2. The CDR3 covers 15 residues. CDR1 GTSNPN and CDR2 SVGIG come from the germline V gene (reference sequence). CDR3 DNA sequence: TGTGCGGTCGGTGCTAGCGGGAGAGGGTCCTACGAGCAGTACTTC. Protein sequence: CAVGASGRGSYEQYF.